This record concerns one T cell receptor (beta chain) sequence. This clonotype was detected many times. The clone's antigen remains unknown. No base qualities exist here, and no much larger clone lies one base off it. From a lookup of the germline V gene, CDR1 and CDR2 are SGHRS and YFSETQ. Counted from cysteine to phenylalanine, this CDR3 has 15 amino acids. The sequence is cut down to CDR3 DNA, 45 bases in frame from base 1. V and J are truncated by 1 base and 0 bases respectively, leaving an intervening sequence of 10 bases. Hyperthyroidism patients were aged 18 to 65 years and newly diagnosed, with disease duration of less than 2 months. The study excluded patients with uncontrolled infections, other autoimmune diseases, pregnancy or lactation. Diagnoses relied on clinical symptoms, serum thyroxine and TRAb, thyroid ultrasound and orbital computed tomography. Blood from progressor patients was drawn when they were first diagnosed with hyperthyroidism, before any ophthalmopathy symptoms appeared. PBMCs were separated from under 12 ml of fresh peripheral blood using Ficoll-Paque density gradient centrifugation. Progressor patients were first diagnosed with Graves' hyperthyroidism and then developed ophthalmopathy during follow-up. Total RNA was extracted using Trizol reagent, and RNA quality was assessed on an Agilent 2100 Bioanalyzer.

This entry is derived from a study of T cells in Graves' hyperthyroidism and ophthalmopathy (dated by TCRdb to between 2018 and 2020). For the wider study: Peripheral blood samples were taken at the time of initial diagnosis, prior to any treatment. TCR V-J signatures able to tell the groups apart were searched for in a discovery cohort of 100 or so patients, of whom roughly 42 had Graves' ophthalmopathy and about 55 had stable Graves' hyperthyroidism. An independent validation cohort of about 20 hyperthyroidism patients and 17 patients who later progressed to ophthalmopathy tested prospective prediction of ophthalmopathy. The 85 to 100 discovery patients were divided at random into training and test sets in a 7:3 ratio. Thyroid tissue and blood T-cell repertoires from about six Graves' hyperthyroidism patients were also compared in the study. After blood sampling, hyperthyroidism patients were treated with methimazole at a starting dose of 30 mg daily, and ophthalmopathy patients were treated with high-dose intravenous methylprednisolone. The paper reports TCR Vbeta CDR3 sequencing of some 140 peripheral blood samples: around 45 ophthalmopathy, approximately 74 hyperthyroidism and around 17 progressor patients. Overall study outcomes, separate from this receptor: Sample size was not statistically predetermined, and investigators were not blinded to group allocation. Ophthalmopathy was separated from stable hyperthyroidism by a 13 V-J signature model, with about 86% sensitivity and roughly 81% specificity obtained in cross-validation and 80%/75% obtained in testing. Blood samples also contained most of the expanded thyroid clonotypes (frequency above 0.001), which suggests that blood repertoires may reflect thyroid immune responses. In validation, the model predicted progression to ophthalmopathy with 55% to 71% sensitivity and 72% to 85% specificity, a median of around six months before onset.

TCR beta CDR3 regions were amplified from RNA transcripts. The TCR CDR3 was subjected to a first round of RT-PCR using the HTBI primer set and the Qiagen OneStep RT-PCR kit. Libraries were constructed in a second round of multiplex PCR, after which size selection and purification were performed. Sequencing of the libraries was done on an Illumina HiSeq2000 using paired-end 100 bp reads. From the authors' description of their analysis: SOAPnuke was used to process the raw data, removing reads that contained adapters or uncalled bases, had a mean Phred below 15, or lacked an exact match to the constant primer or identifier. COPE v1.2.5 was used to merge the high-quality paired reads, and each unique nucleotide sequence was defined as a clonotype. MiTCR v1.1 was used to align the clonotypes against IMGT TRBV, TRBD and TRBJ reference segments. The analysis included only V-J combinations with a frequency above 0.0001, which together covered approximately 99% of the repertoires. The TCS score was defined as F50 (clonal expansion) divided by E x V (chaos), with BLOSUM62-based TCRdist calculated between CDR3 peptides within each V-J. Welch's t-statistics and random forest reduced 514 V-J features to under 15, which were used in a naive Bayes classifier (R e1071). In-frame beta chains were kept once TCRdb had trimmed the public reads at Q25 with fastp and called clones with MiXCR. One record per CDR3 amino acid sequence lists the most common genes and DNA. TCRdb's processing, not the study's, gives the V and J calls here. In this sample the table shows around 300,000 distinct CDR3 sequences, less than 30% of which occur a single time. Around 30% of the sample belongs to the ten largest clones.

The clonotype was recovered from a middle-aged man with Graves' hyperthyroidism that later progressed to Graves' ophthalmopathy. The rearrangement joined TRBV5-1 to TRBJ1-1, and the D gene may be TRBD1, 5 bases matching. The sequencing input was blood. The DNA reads TGCGCCAGCAGCTTGATCGGGGGTCTGAACACTGAAGCTTTCTTT. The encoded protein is CASSLIGGLNTEAFF. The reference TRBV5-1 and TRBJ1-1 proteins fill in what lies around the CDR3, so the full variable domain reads KAGVTQTPRYLIKTRGQQVTLSCSPISGHRSVSWYQQTPGQGLQFLFEYFSETQRNKGNFPGRFSGRQFSNSRSEMNVSTLELGDSALYLCASSLIGGLNTEAFFGQGTRLTVV.